These 28 T cell receptor beta chains originate from one sample sequenced in a study of control samples from healthy donors and cancer patients. Libraries were prepared by immunoSEQ multiplex PCR; TCRdb keeps only in-frame clonotypes and omits some of them. There are 100,000 to 150,000 clones in the sample; around 93% occur only once, and 8.6% lies in the top ten. Sequenced: blood. The origin of the receptors is a man between 18 and 29 years old in good health.

This chain links TRBV2 with TRBJ1-4; 8 bases align to TRBD1. CDR3 length: 16 amino acids. The germline V gene has CDR1 SNHLY and CDR2 FYNNEI. V lost 6 bases, J lost 8 bases, and 14 bases stayed unmatched. CDR3: CASSLLRTGNFEKLFF. The CDR3, as DNA: TGTGCCAGCAGCCTACTCCGGACAGGGAACTTCGAAAAACTGTTTTTT.

The V gene is TRBV11-3, the J gene TRBJ2-1; D is perhaps TRBD1 or TRBD2 (5 bases each). There are 14 residues in the CDR3. V lost 5 bases, J lost 6 bases, and 14 bases lay in between. Per the germline V gene, CDR1 is SGHNT and CDR2 is YENEEA. CDR3 nucleotide sequence: TGTGCCAGCAGCATTTCCGGGACGCTCAATGAGCAGTTCTTC. Its protein product is CASSISGTLNEQFF. Complete variable domain (other parts from reference TRBV11-3 and TRBJ2-1): EAGVVQSPRYKIIEKKQPVAFWCNPISGHNTLYWYLQNLGQGPELLIRYENEEAVDDSQLPKDRFSAERLKGVDSTLKIQPAELGDSAVYLCASSISGTLNEQFFGPGTRLTVL.

This clone was found once. The chain combines TRBV11-2 with TRBJ1-1, with TRBD1 matching over 7 bases. The CDR3 length is 15 residues. Germline V gene lookup returns CDR1 SGHAT and CDR2 FQNNGV. V shed 5 bases and J 0 bases; nucleotides not matched to a gene: 6. As DNA, the CDR3 is TGTGCCAGCAGCCTAAAAACAGGGGTGAACACTGAAGCTTTCTTT. This translates into CASSLKTGVNTEAFF.

The chain joins TRBV27 to TRBJ1-2; D possibly corresponds to TRBD1 (5 bases). Trimming pared 5 bases from V and 7 bases from J, leaving 11 bases between. Per germline, CDR1 MNHEY and CDR2 SMNVEV (reference sequence). This CDR3 has 12 amino acids. The CDR3 nucleotides are TGTGCCAGCAGTCCATCGGGGGGTGGCTACACCTTC. Translation: CASSPSGGGYTF.

The rearrangement uses TRBV5-1 and TRBJ2-5, with a weak D call TRBD2 (7 bases). Trimming left V 0 bases short and J 1 base short, with 10 bases between. The CDR3 runs 15 residues. Germline CDR1 reads SGHRS; CDR2 reads YFSETQ. The CDR3 DNA is TGCGCCAGCAGCTTGGCGGGGGGCATCCAAGAGACCCAGTACTTC. As protein: CASSLAGGIQETQYF.

The chain employs TRBV7-3 and TRBJ2-7; 7 nucleotides match TRBD2. This CDR3 spans 15 amino acids. From germline, CDR1 is SGHTA and CDR2 FQGTGA. Trimming cost V 5 bases and J 2 bases; bases outside gene matches: 9. The CDR3 is CASSTGPGGAYEQYF. The CDR3, as DNA: TGTGCCAGCAGCACAGGACCGGGGGGAGCCTACGAGCAGTACTTC. The whole variable domain, remainder taken from reference TRBV7-3 and TRBJ2-7, is GAGVSQTPSNKVTEKGKYVELRCDPISGHTALYWYRQSLGQGPEFLIYFQGTGAADDSGLPNDRFFAVRPEGSVSTLKIQRTERGDSAVYLCASSTGPGGAYEQYFGPGTRLTVT.

V usage is TRBV30 and J usage is TRBJ2-7, with 10 bases identical to TRBD1. Germline V gene sequence: CDR1 GTSNPN, CDR2 SVGIG (reference sequence). CDR3 length equals 13 residues. The V gene end was trimmed by 4 bases and the J gene end by 4 bases; junction bases not matched to a gene: 4. CDR3 protein: CAWKGDRGYEQYF. CDR3 nucleotides: TGTGCCTGGAAGGGGGACAGGGGTTACGAGCAGTACTTC.

The chain carries TRBV5-1 and TRBJ1-6, with D possibly TRBD1 on 5 matching bases. The CDR3 sequence is 14 residues long. V was clipped by 4 bases and J by 13 bases, with 18 bases between them. CDR1 SGHRS and CDR2 YFSETQ come from the germline V gene. The CDR3 reads CASSPEGTLRPLHF. In DNA, the CDR3 is TGCGCCAGCAGCCCAGAGGGGACCCTACGTCCCCTCCACTTT.

This chain links TRBV27 with TRBJ1-6, with D unresolved. V was trimmed by 3 bases and J by 4 bases, leaving 4 bases between them. CDR3 length: 13 residues. Per the germline V gene, CDR1 is MNHEY and CDR2 is SMNVEV (reference sequence). CDR3 nucleotides: TGTGCCAGCAGTTTGGGTTATAATTCACCCCTCCACTTT. This sequence encodes CASSLGYNSPLHF.

The genes are TRBV4-2 and TRBJ2-3; D uncertain. There are 18 residues in the CDR3. V was trimmed by 0 bases and J by 0 bases, leaving 16 bases between them. The germline V gene has CDR1 LGHNA and CDR2 YNFKEQ. In DNA form, the CDR3 reads TGTGCCAGCAGCCAAGATCCAGCGAACTATTTTAGCACAGATACGCAGTATTTT. This gives the protein CASSQDPANYFSTDTQYF.

This sequence joins TRBV6-6 and TRBJ2-1, with TRBD1 matching over 10 bases. Trimming at V came to 2 bases and at J to 8 bases, leaving 9 bases not matched to a gene. Germline CDR1 reads MNHNY; CDR2 reads SVGAGI (reference sequence). This CDR3 spans 16 amino acids. DNA for the CDR3: TGTGCCAGCAGTTACCGAGGACAGGGGGGGGTTCATGAGCAGTTCTTC. Amino acid sequence: CASSYRGQGGVHEQFF.

The gene calls are TRBV5-1 and TRBJ2-5; D could derive from TRBD1 or TRBD2 (5 bases each). Germline CDR1 and CDR2: SGHRS and YFSETQ. The CDR3 length is 15 residues. V was trimmed by 0 bases and J by 5 bases, leaving 14 bases between them. Here the CDR3 DNA reads TGCGCCAGCAGCTTGGGTGGGGGATATGGCGAGACCCAGTACTTC. Translation: CASSLGGGYGETQYF.

This clone was seen more than once but under ten times. The CDR3 region is CAWSSPPGQGSPLHF. The CDR3 DNA follows: TGTGCCTGGTCGTCCCCGCCGGGACAGGGCTCACCCCTCCACTTT. The chain recombines TRBV30 with TRBJ1-6, with TRBD1 identical over 9 bases. J lost 10 bases, V lost 5 bases, and 12 bases had no gene match. Germline loops: CDR1 GTSNPN, CDR2 SVGIG (reference sequence). CDR3 length equals 15 residues.

A single count supports this clone. V and J are TRBV7-9 and TRBJ1-2, with TRBD1 as a possible D gene (6 bases). V was clipped by 4 bases and J by 4 bases, with 19 bases between them. The CDR3 covers 16 residues. The germline V gene has CDR1 SEHNR and CDR2 FQNEAQ (reference sequence). CDR3 in DNA: TGTGCCAGCAGCTCCCAAGGGGGGATCCAACTCTATGGCTACACCTTC. This sequence encodes CASSSQGGIQLYGYTF. Full variable domain (outside the CDR3, taken from reference TRBV7-9 and TRBJ1-2): DTGVSQNPRHKITKRGQNVTFRCDPISEHNRLYWYRQTLGQGPEFLTYFQNEAQLEKSRLLSDRFSAERPKGSFSTLEIQRTEQGDSAMYLCASSSQGGIQLYGYTFGSGTRLTVV.

The sample holds one count of this clone. The chain uses TRBV12-3 or TRBV12-4 and TRBJ2-5; D remains ambiguous. Trimming shortened V by 5 bases and J by 0 bases, and 7 bases separated the two germline ends. The CDR3 covers 13 residues. CDR3 loop: CASSRDYQETQYF. The CDR3 region has the DNA TGTGCCAGCAGTCGAGACTACCAAGAGACCCAGTACTTC.

The rearrangement uses TRBV6-6 and TRBJ1-3; D ambiguous. Per the germline V gene, CDR1 is MNHNY and CDR2 is SVGAGI (reference sequence). Trimming stripped 2 bases from V and 0 bases from J, with 5 bases between. The CDR3 sequence is 14 residues long. The CDR3 loop is CASSYEDSGNTIYF. The CDR3 bases are TGTGCCAGCAGTTACGAAGACTCTGGAAACACCATATATTTT.

The J gene is TRBJ2-3, the V gene TRBV15; perhaps TRBD1 as D (5 bases). Trimming shortened V by 6 bases and J by 2 bases, and 9 bases separated the two germline ends. Germline values: CDR1 LNHNV, CDR2 YYDKDF (reference sequence). The CDR3 is 13 amino acids. The CDR3 is CATRNRTTDTQYF. The CDR3 DNA follows: TGTGCCACCAGAAACAGGACCACAGATACGCAGTATTTT. Complete variable domain (other parts from reference TRBV15 and TRBJ2-3): DAMVIQNPRYQVTQFGKPVTLSCSQTLNHNVMYWYQQKSSQAPKLLFHYYDKDFNNEADTPDNFQSRRPNTSFCFLDIRSPGLGDTAMYLCATRNRTTDTQYFGPGTRLTVL.

The chain has TRBV30 and TRBJ2-1; the D is unclear. Between the trimmed V and J ends, which lost 0 bases and 0 bases, there was a span of 6 bases. The CDR3 loop spans 14 amino acids. Germline-derived CDR1 and CDR2 are GTSNPN and SVGIG (reference sequence). CDR3 in DNA: TGTGCCTGGAGTGTAGTCAGCTCCTACAATGAGCAGTTCTTC. This translates into CAWSVVSSYNEQFF.

This chain links TRBV5-5 with TRBJ1-2, with D hard to call. V was shortened by 4 bases and J by 8 bases, with 15 bases between the two germline ends. Germline CDR1 SGHKS, CDR2 YYEKEE (reference sequence). The CDR3 covers 13 residues. The CDR3 nucleotides are TGTGCCAGCAGCGCCGTCTCGGATTTAGGCTACACCTTC. Translating gives CASSAVSDLGYTF.

This clone has a single count. The V gene is TRBV6-5, the J gene TRBJ1-2; 7 nucleotides match TRBD1. The junction had 4 bases not matched to a gene; V was cut back by 6 bases and J by 0 bases. The germline V gene has CDR1 MNHEY and CDR2 SVGAGI. This CDR3 has 14 amino acids. CDR3 nucleotide sequence: TGTGCCAGCAGCCTGACAGGGCCTAACTATGGCTACACCTTC. Encoded protein: CASSLTGPNYGYTF.

This chain links TRBV3-1 (or the pseudogene TRBV3-2) with TRBJ2-1; 13 positions match TRBD2. The trim removed 1 base at V and 8 bases at J, leaving 8 bases unmatched. This CDR3 is built from 17 residues. Germline CDR1 reads LGHDT; CDR2 reads YNNKEL (reference sequence). CDR3 protein: CASSQVTSGGARDEQFF. CDR3 DNA sequence: TGTGCCAGCAGCCAAGTTACTAGCGGGGGGGCCAGGGATGAGCAGTTCTTC.

This rearrangement joins TRBV5-4 to TRBJ1-5; D remains unclear. CDR1 is SGHNT and CDR2 is YYREEE in the germline V gene (reference sequence). This CDR3 has 14 residues. V lost 0 bases, J lost 1 base, and 5 bases lay in between. The DNA for the CDR3 is TGTGCCAGCAGCTTGGCGGGGAGCAATCAGCCCCAGCATTTT. Amino acids: CASSLAGSNQPQHF.

The V call is TRBV12-3 or TRBV12-4, the J call TRBJ1-3; no reliable D call. V lost 1 base and J lost 0, with 1 base in between. This CDR3 spans 13 amino acids. CDR3 nucleotides: TGTGCCAGCAGTTTAGGCTCTGGAAACACCATATATTTT. It codes for CASSLGSGNTIYF.

The rearrangement links TRBV7-9 to TRBJ1-1; a weak D match, TRBD1 (5 bases). Germline lookup yields CDR1 SEHNR and CDR2 FQNEAQ (reference sequence). Trimming stripped 1 base from V and 3 bases from J, with 12 bases between. The CDR3 covers 15 residues. The CDR3 protein is CASSLVRVRDTEAFF. In nucleotides, the CDR3 is TGTGCCAGCAGCTTAGTCAGGGTAAGGGACACTGAAGCTTTCTTT.

The CDR3 loop is CASSLVPSGGAIDTQYF. The CDR3 bases are TGCGCCAGCAGCTTGGTCCCTAGCGGGGGGGCGATAGATACGCAGTATTTT. The chain joins TRBV5-1 to TRBJ2-3; the match to TRBD2 covers 12 bases. From germline, CDR1 is SGHRS and CDR2 YFSETQ. CDR3 length: 17 amino acids. With 0 bases clipped from V and 5 bases from J, the junction kept 7 bases outside the gene matches.

The chain joins TRBV6-5 to TRBJ1-3; D is unclear. Germline V gene sequence: CDR1 MNHEY, CDR2 SVGAGI. There are 16 residues in the CDR3. V gave up 2 bases and J gave up 0 bases, with 11 bases separating them. The DNA of the CDR3 is TGTGCCAGCAGTTACAAACAGTCATTCTCTGGAAACACCATATATTTT. It encodes CASSYKQSFSGNTIYF.

This chain connects TRBV30 to TRBJ1-1; possible D gene TRBD1, 6 bases. Germline CDR1 reads GTSNPN; CDR2 reads SVGIG (reference sequence). Deletions cut 2 bases from V and 0 bases from J, with 19 bases between. The CDR3 contains 17 residues. CDR3 bases: TGTGCCTGGAGTCCTGCAATCCGACAGGTACTGAACACTGAAGCTTTCTTT. As protein: CAWSPAIRQVLNTEAFF.

The chain is built from TRBV6-6 and TRBJ2-7; either TRBD1 or TRBD2 may supply D (5 bases each). The V gene's germline CDR1 is MNHNY and CDR2 SVGAGI (reference sequence). V dropped 4 bases and J dropped 5 bases, with 15 bases sitting between them. The CDR3 is 14 residues long. The CDR3 region is CASSSGRRWDEQYF. CDR3 DNA sequence: TGTGCCAGCAGTTCGGGACGGCGGTGGGACGAGCAGTACTTC.